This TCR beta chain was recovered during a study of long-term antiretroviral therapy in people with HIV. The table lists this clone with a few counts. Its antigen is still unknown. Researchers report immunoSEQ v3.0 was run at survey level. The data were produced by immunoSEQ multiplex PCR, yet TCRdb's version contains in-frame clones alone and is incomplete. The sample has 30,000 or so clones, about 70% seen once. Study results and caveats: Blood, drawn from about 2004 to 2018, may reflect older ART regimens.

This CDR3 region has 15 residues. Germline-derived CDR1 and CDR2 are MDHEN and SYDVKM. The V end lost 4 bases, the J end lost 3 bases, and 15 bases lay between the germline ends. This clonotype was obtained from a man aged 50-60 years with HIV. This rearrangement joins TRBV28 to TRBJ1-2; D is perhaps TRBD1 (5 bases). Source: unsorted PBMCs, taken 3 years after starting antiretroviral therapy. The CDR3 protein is CASSSNSGRDYGYTF. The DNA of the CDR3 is TGTGCCAGCAGTTCCAACTCGGGGCGCGACTATGGCTACACCTTC.